This TCR beta chain was sequenced in a study of blood T cell repertoires in COVID-19. The length of the CDR3 is 17 residues. V dropped 3 bases and J dropped 5 bases, with 21 bases sitting between them. The germline V gene has CDR1 LNHDA and CDR2 SQIVND (reference sequence). The table came from immunoSEQ multiplex PCR; TCRdb's copy has only in-frame clones and leaves some out. This sample carries 450,000 to 500,000 clones, about 85% of them seen once, and the ten largest clones take under 9.5%. The chain recombines TRBV19 with TRBJ2-3, with D tentatively TRBD1 (5 bases). This receptor was identified in a woman in her sixties who had recovered from COVID-19. Material: PBMCs or T cells enriched from blood (not recorded which). CDR3 coding DNA: TGTGCCAGTAGTATTTGGAGTTTGGGCAGGGAACGAGATACGCAGTATTTT. Translated: CASSIWSLGRERDTQYF.